Below, 21 T cell receptor beta chains from the same sample are listed, as sequenced in a study of T-cell reconstitution after alpha-beta-depleted transplantation in children. A library of TCRbeta sequences, prepared with unique molecular identifiers, was generated. TCRdb reprocessed the PCR reads with MiXCR, giving one entry per CDR3 protein. The sample lists about 300,000 distinct CDR3 sequences, over 9.5% occurring once. The starting material was PBMCs, obtained before TCRalphabeta/CD19-depleted stem cell transplant. Receptors originate from a boy in the first two years of life with acute myeloid leukemia, due to receive a stem cell transplant.

The J gene is TRBJ1-3, the V gene TRBV3-1, with 8 bases that match TRBD1. J gave up 4 bases and V 1 base, and 9 bases lay outside the gene matches. The CDR3 length is 17 residues. Germline V gene sequence: CDR1 LGHDT, CDR2 YNNKEL (reference sequence). CDR3 sequence: CASSQVIRGPGGNTIYF. CDR3 nucleotide sequence: TGTGCCAGCAGCCAAGTTATCAGGGGGCCGGGCGGAAACACCATATATTTT.

The sample holds many counts of this clonotype. This chain links TRBV28 with TRBJ2-7; a weak D match, TRBD2 (7 bases). V was cut by 5 bases and J by 3 bases, with 14 bases left in between. The CDR3 loop spans 14 amino acids. The germline V gene has CDR1 MDHEN and CDR2 SYDVKM. CDR3 nucleotide sequence: TGTGCCAGCAGTCCCGCTAGGGGGGGCTACGAGCAGTACTTC. Protein: CASSPARGGYEQYF. The full variable domain, rest sourced from reference TRBV28 and TRBJ2-7, is DVKVTQSSRYLVKRTGEKVFLECVQDMDHENMFWYRQDPGLGLRLIYFSYDVKMKEKGDIPEGYSVSREKKERFSLILESASTNQTSMYLCASSPARGGYEQYFGPGTRLTVT.

The rearrangement uses TRBV18 and TRBJ2-1; TRBD2 agrees at 8 bases. The CDR3 has 18 amino acids. V lost 3 bases and J lost 0; bases outside the gene matches: 10. Germline loops: CDR1 KGHSH, CDR2 LQKENI. The CDR3 bases are TGTGCCAGCTCACCCCTACTTCTGCGGGGGGTCTCCTACAATGAGCAGTTCTTC. It specifies CASSPLLLRGVSYNEQFF.

The sample holds many counts of this clonotype. The gene calls are TRBV4-2 and TRBJ2-1, with 7 bases identical to TRBD2. The length of the CDR3 is 16 residues. V was clipped by 4 bases and J by 4 bases; unmatched bases: 10. Looked up from germline, CDR1 is LGHNA and CDR2 is YNFKEQ. Here the CDR3 DNA reads TGTGCCAGCAGCCGCAGCTCAGGGACTACTTACAATGAGCAGTTCTTC. Amino acids: CASSRSSGTTYNEQFF.

This clonotype was counted many times. The chain has TRBV12-3 or TRBV12-4 and TRBJ2-1; D remains unclear. V was cut by 3 bases and J by 1 base, with 10 bases left in between. The CDR3 is 15 residues long. CDR3 in amino acids: CASSFWPRSYNEQFF. CDR3 nucleotides: TGTGCCAGCAGTTTTTGGCCAAGGTCCTACAATGAGCAGTTCTTC.

This clonotype has a count of ten or more. This chain uses TRBV24-1 with TRBJ2-3, with 11 bases identical to TRBD2. Per germline, CDR1 KGHDR and CDR2 SFDVKD. Germline trimming cut 5 bases from V and 3 bases from J; bases unmatched to any gene: 6. The length of the CDR3 is 16 residues. In DNA form, the CDR3 reads TGTGCCACCAGTGTCGCGACTAGCGGGACTACAGATACGCAGTATTTT. Translation gives CATSVATSGTTDTQYF.

This clonotype appeared many times. The V and J genes are TRBV7-9 and TRBJ2-1, with TRBD2 as a possible D gene (6 bases). CDR3 size: 16 residues. Germline CDR1 SEHNR, CDR2 FQNEAQ (reference sequence). Deletions cut 5 bases from V and 4 bases from J, with 18 bases between. The CDR3 sequence is CASSPKPGLPYNEQFF. The CDR3 DNA sequence: TGTGCCAGCAGCCCGAAACCGGGACTCCCTTACAATGAGCAGTTCTTC. Full variable domain (rest looked up from reference TRBV7-9 and TRBJ2-1): DTGVSQNPRHKITKRGQNVTFRCDPISEHNRLYWYRQTLGQGPEFLTYFQNEAQLEKSRLLSDRFSAERPKGSFSTLEIQRTEQGDSAMYLCASSPKPGLPYNEQFFGPGTRLTVL.

This clonotype was counted ten times or more. The chain employs TRBV4-2 and TRBJ2-7, with 9 bases lining up with TRBD2. The CDR3 totals 19 residues. CDR1 is LGHNA, CDR2 YNFKEQ, per germline. V gave up 0 bases and J gave up 0 bases; unmatched junction bases: 12. In DNA, the CDR3 is TGTGCCAGCAGCCAAGATGCGAGCGGGGGGCTCCCCCTCTCCTACGAGCAGTACTTC. It translates to CASSQDASGGLPLSYEQYF.

This clonotype was counted many times. The chain links TRBV12-3 or TRBV12-4 to TRBJ2-2; possibly TRBD1 for D (6 bases). V gave up 5 bases and J gave up 1 base, with 14 bases separating them. The CDR3 length is 16 residues. The CDR3 DNA reads TGTGCCAGCAGTCAACAGGGAGTATGGAACACCGGGGAGCTGTTTTTT. Translated: CASSQQGVWNTGELFF.

A few counts support this clonotype. V gene TRBV7-8 combines with J gene TRBJ2-7; D unclear. This CDR3 spans 13 amino acids. Deletions cut 1 base from V and 7 bases from J, with 11 bases between. Germline V gives CDR1 SGHVS, CDR2 FQNEAQ. The CDR3 loop is CASSLEPAREQYF. In nucleotides, the CDR3 is TGTGCCAGCAGCTTAGAACCGGCCAGGGAGCAGTACTTC.

This chain links TRBV27 with TRBJ2-1, with D possibly being TRBD2 (7 bases). Per the germline V gene, CDR1 is MNHEY and CDR2 is SMNVEV (reference sequence). The CDR3 extends over 15 amino acids. V lost 3 bases and J 7 bases, leaving 16 bases between the germline ends. The CDR3 DNA is TGTGCCAGCAGTTTTAGGGGGGGCGTCGGGAATGAGCAGTTCTTC. Translated: CASSFRGGVGNEQFF.

V and J are TRBV29-1 and TRBJ1-2; 9 bases map to TRBD1. CDR1 and CDR2 from the germline V gene are SQVTM and ANQGSEA. V lost 7 bases and J lost 2; bases outside the gene matches: 5. The CDR3 totals 13 residues. Written as DNA, the CDR3 is TGCAGCGCCGCCGGGACAGGGAACTATGGCTACACCTTC. Residues: CSAAGTGNYGYTF.

This clonotype was recorded at least ten times. CDR3 amino acids: CASSYDRGVETQYF. For the CDR3, the DNA is TGTGCCAGCAGTTACGACAGGGGGGTAGAGACCCAGTACTTC. The V call is TRBV6-5, the J call TRBJ2-5, with 9 bases that match TRBD1. With V trimmed by 2 bases and J by 4 bases, 2 bases remained unmatched. Germline V gene sequence: CDR1 MNHEY, CDR2 SVGAGI. This CDR3 has 14 residues.

Ten or more counts support this clonotype. The chain recombines TRBV2 with TRBJ2-3; D perhaps matches TRBD2 (6 bases). Germline values: CDR1 SNHLY, CDR2 FYNNEI. V was shortened by 10 bases and J by 4 bases, with 15 bases between the two germline ends. The CDR3 totals 13 residues. The CDR3 spells CATRRGTADTQYF. DNA of the CDR3: TGTGCCACCCGACGGGGGACCGCAGATACGCAGTATTTT.

This clonotype has only a few counts. This sequence joins TRBV5-1 and TRBJ2-1; 15 nucleotides agree with TRBD2. The germline gives CDR1 SGHRS, CDR2 YFSETQ. V dropped 4 bases and J dropped 8; count of bases not matched to a gene: 7. The CDR3 runs to 16 residues. CDR3 DNA: TGCGCCAGCAGCACGGGACTAGCGGGGGGTCAGTATGAGCAGTTCTTC. Protein sequence: CASSTGLAGGQYEQFF.

This clonotype was counted ten times or more. This chain links TRBV20-1 with TRBJ2-7, with D hard to call. Trimming shortened V by 7 bases and J by 4 bases, and 17 bases separated the two germline ends. The CDR3 is made up of 13 amino acids. Germline V gives CDR1 DFQATT, CDR2 SNEGSKA (reference sequence). For the CDR3, the DNA is TGCAGTGTTTCCGGGCCTTGGGTTTACGAGCAGTACTTC. This sequence encodes CSVSGPWVYEQYF.

This clonotype was recorded at least ten times. The genes are TRBV20-1 and TRBJ2-5; unclear D gene. Germline V gene lookup returns CDR1 DFQATT and CDR2 SNEGSKA (reference sequence). CDR3 length: 17 amino acids. Trimming removed 2 bases at V and 7 bases at J, with 26 bases between. This CDR3 reads CSARLPLNPAPEGTQYF. The DNA of the CDR3 is TGCAGTGCTAGACTACCCCTAAACCCAGCCCCCGAAGGGACCCAGTACTTC.

This clonotype has ten or more counts. This chain connects TRBV7-8 to TRBJ2-1; D not certain. The CDR3 extends over 11 amino acids. V lost 5 bases and J 10 bases, leaving 9 bases between the germline ends. CDR1 SGHVS and CDR2 FQNEAQ come from the germline V gene. CDR3 in amino acids: CASSPVVEQFF. CDR3 in DNA: TGTGCCAGCAGCCCTGTGGTGGAGCAGTTCTTC.

This clonotype was counted many times. The CDR3 sequence: CASSLDLGVYEQYF. For the CDR3, the DNA is TGCGCCAGCAGCTTGGATTTAGGGGTGTACGAGCAGTACTTC. The V call is TRBV5-1, the J call TRBJ2-7, with a possible D match to TRBD1 (5 bases). The CDR3 consists of 14 residues. The V end was cut by 0 bases, the J end by 4 bases, with 11 bases between. Germline V gives CDR1 SGHRS, CDR2 YFSETQ.

This sequence joins TRBV24-1 and TRBJ2-1; TRBD2 agrees at 12 bases. CDR1 KGHDR and CDR2 SFDVKD come from the germline V gene. The CDR3 contains 17 residues. V lost 3 bases and J lost 4; bases outside the gene matches: 6. As DNA, the CDR3 is TGTGCCACCAGTGATAAGGGGACTAGCGGGTATTACAATGAGCAGTTCTTC. Translation: CATSDKGTSGYYNEQFF.

This clonotype was seen ten or more times. The CDR3 DNA sequence: TGTGCCAGCTCAACCGGGATGGCTACGAACACCGGGGAGCTGTTTTTT. Protein: CASSTGMATNTGELFF. This chain uses TRBV18 with TRBJ2-2; D may be TRBD2 (5 bases). This CDR3 is built from 16 residues. The V end was cut by 5 bases, the J end by 0 bases, with 13 bases between. Germline V gene lookup returns CDR1 KGHSH and CDR2 LQKENI.